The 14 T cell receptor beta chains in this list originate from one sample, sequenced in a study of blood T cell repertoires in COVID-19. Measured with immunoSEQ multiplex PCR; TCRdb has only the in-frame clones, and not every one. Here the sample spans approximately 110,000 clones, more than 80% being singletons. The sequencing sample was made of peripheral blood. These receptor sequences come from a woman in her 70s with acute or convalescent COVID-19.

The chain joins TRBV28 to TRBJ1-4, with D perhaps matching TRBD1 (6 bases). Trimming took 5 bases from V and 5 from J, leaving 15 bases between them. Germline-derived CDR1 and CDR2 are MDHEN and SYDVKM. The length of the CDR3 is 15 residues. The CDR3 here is CASSLPTGLNEKLFF. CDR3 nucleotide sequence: TGTGCCAGCAGTCTTCCGACAGGCCTAAATGAAAAACTGTTTTTT.

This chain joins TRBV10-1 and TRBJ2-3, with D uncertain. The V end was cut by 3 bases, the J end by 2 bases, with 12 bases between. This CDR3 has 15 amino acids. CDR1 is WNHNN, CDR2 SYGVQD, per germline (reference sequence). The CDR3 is CASSDSSIFTDTQYF. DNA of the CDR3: TGCGCCAGCAGTGATAGCTCCATTTTCACAGATACGCAGTATTTT.

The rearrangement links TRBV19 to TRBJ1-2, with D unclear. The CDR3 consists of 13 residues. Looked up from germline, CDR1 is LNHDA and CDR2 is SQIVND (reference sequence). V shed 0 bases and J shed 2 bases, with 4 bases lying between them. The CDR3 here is CASSIDGNYGYTF. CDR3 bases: TGTGCCAGTAGTATAGACGGGAACTATGGCTACACCTTC.

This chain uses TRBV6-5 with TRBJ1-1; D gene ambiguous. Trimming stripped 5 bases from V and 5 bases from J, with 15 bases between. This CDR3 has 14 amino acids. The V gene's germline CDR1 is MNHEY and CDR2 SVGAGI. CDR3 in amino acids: CASSTLPGGTEAFF. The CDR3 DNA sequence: TGTGCCAGCAGTACCCTCCCGGGAGGAACTGAAGCTTTCTTT.

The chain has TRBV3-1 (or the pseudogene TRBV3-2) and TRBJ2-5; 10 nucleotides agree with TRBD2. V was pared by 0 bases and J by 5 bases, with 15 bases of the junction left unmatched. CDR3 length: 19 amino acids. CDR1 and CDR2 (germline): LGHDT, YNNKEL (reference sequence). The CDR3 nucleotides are TGTGCCAGCAGCCAAGACCTCCGTGCGGCTAGCGGGAGAAGTGAGACCCAGTACTTC. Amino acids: CASSQDLRAASGRSETQYF.

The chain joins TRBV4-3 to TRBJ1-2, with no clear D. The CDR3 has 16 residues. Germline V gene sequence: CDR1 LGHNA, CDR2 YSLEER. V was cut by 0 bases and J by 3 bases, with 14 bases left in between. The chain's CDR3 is CASSQDGRGNYYGYTF. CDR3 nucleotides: TGCGCCAGCAGCCAAGATGGGCGGGGAAATTACTATGGCTACACCTTC.

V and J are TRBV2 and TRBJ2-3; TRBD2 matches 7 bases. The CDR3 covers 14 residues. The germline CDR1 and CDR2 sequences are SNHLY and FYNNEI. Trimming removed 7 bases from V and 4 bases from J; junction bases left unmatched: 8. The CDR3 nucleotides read TGTGCCAGCAATGTGGGCGGGGGAGCAGATACGCAGTATTTT. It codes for CASNVGGGADTQYF.

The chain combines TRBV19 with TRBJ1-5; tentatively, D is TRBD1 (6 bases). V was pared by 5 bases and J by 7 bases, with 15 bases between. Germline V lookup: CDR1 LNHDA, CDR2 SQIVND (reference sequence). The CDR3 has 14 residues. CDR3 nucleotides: TGTGCCAGTAGTGTATTCAGGGGAGAACAGCCCCAGCATTTT. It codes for CASSVFRGEQPQHF.

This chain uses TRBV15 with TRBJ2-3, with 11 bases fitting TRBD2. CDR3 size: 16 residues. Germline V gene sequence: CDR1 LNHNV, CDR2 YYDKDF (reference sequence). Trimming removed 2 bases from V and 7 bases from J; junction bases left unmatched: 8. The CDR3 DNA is TGTGCCACCAGCAGAACGACTAGCGGGAACGCGAATACGCAGTATTTT. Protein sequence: CATSRTTSGNANTQYF.

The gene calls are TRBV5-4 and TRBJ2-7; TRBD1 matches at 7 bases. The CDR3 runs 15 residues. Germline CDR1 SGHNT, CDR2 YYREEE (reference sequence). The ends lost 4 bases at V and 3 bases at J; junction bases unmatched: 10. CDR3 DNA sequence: TGTGCCAGCAGCCCTCGGACAGGCGACCACTACGAGCAGTACTTC. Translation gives CASSPRTGDHYEQYF.

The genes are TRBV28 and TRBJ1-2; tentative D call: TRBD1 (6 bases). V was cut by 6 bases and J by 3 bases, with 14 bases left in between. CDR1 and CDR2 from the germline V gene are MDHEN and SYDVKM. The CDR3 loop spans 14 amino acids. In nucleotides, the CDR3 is TGTGCCAGCAGAACTCAGGGGATACACTATGGCTACACCTTC. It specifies CASRTQGIHYGYTF.

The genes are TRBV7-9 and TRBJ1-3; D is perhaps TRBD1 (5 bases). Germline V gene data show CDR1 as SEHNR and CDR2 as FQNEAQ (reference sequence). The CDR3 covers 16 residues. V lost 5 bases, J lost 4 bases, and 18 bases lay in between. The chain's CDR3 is CASSIAGNPGGNTIYF. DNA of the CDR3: TGTGCCAGCAGCATCGCAGGGAACCCGGGCGGAAACACCATATATTTT.

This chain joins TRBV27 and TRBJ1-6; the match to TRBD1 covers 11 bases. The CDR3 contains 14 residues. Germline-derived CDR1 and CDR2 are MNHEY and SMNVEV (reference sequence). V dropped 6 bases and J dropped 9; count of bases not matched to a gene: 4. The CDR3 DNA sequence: TGTGCCAGCAGGTTGGGACAGGGGGTTTCACCCCTCCACTTT. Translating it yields CASRLGQGVSPLHF.

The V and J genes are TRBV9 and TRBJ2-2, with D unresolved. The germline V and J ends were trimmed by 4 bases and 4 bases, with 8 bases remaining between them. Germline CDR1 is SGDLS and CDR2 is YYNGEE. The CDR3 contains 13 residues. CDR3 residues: CASSPLSTGELFF. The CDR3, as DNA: TGTGCCAGCAGCCCCCTTAGCACCGGGGAGCTGTTTTTT.